This TCR beta chain appears in the sequencing data of a study of T cells in Graves' hyperthyroidism and ophthalmopathy. Findings and caveats of the study: Most thyroid-expanded clonotypes above 0.001 were also found in blood. Ophthalmopathy could be told apart from stable hyperthyroidism with a 13 V-J model.

Deletions cut 5 bases from V and 2 bases from J, with 9 bases between. The CDR3 is made up of 13 amino acids. Germline CDR1 reads SGHVS; CDR2 reads FNYEAQ. Newly diagnosed patients aged 18 to 65 had hyperthyroidism of under 2 months' duration. Each diagnosis was grounded in clinical symptoms, serum thyroxine and TRAb, thyroid ultrasound, and orbital computed tomography. RNA transcripts served as the template for amplifying TCR beta CDR3 regions. First-round RT-PCR targeting the TCR CDR3 was performed with the HTBI primer set. Using its own MiXCR run on the multiplex PCR reads, TCRdb lists one record per CDR3 protein. The data show approximately 360,000 distinct CDR3 sequences, 15% to 19% seen once. This clonotype was detected many times. What it binds is unknown.

The gene calls are TRBV7-6 and TRBJ2-5; no clear D. The receptor comes from a young woman with Graves' hyperthyroidism that later progressed to Graves' ophthalmopathy. Sample: blood. CDR3 nucleotides: TGTGCCAGCAGCCCGCTACGTCAAGAGACCCAGTACTTC. This sequence encodes CASSPLRQETQYF. Full variable domain (outside the CDR3, taken from reference TRBV7-6 and TRBJ2-5): GAGVSQSPRYKVTKRGQDVALRCDPISGHVSLYWYRQALGQGPEFLTYFNYEAQQDKSGLPNDRFSAERPEGSISTLTIQRTEQRDSAMYRCASSPLRQETQYFGPGTRLLVL.